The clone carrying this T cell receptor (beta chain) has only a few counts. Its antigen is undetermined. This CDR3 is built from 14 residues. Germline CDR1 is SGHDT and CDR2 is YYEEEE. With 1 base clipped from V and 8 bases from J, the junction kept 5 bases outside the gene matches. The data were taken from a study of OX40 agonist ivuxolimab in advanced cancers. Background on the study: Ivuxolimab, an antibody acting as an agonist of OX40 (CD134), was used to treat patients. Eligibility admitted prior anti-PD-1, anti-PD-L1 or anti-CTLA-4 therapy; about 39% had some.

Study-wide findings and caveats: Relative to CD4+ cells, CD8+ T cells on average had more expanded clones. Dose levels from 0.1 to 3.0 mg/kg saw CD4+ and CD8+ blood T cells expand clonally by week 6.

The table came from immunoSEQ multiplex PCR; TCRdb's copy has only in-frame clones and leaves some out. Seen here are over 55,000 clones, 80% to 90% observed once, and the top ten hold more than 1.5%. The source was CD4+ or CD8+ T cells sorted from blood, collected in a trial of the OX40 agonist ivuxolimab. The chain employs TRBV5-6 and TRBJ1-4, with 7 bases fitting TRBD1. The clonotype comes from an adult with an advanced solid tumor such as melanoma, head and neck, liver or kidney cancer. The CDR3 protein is CASSLKGAGEKLFF. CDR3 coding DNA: TGTGCCAGCAGCTTGAAGGGGGCAGGAGAAAAACTGTTTTTT. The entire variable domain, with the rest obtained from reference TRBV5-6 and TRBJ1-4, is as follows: DAGVTQSPTHLIKTRGQQVTLRCSPKSGHDTVSWYQQALGQGPQFIFQYYEEEERQRGNFPDRFSGHQFPNYSSELNVNALLLGDSALYLCASSLKGAGEKLFFGSGTQLSVL.